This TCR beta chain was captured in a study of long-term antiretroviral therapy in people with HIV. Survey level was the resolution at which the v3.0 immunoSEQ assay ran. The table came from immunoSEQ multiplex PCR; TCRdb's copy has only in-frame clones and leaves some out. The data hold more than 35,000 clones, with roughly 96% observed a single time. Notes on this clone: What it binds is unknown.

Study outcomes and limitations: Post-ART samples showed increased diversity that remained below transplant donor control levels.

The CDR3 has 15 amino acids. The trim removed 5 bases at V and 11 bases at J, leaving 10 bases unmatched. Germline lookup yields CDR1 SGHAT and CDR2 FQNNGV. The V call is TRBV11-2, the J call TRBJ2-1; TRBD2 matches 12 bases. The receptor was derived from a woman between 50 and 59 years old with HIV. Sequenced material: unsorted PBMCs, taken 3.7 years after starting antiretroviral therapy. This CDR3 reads CASSERLAGVLKQFF. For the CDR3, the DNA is TGTGCCAGCAGCGAAAGACTAGCGGGGGTCTTAAAGCAGTTCTTC.